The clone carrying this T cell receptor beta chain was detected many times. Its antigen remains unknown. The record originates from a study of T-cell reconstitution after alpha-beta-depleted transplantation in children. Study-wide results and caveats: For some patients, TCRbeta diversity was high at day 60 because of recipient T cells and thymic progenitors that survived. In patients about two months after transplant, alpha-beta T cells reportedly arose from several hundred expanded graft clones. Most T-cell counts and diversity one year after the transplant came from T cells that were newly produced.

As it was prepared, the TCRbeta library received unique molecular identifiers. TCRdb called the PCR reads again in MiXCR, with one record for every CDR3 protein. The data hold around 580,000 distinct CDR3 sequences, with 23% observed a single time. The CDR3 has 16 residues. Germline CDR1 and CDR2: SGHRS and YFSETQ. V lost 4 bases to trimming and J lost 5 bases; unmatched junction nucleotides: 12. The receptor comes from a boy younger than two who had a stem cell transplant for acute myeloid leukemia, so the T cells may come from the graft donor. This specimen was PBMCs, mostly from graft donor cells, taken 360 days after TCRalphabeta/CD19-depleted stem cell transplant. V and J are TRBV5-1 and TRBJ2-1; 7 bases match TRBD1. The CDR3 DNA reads TGCGCCAGCAGCCCCCCCTACCTCGGACAGGACAATGAGCAGTTCTTC. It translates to CASSPPYLGQDNEQFF. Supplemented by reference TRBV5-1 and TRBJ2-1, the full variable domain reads KAGVTQTPRYLIKTRGQQVTLSCSPISGHRSVSWYQQTPGQGLQFLFEYFSETQRNKGNFPGRFSGRQFSNSRSEMNVSTLELGDSALYLCASSPPYLGQDNEQFFGPGTRLTVL.